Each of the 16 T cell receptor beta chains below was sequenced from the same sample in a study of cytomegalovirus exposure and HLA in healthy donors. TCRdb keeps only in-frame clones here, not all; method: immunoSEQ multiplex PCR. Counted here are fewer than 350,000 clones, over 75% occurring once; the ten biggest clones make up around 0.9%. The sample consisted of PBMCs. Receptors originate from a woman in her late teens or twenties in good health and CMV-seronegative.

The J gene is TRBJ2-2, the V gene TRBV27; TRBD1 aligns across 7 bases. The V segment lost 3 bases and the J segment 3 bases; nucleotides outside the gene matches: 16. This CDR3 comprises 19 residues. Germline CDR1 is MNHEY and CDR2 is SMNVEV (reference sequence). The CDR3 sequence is CASSFWLKGAATHTGELFF. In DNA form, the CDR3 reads TGTGCCAGCAGTTTCTGGTTAAAGGGGGCAGCTACGCACACCGGGGAGCTGTTTTTT.

CDR3 coding DNA: TGTGCCAGCAGTCGTACCCTATATCCGATCATGGAGCAGTACTTC. This codes for CASSRTLYPIMEQYF. The chain uses TRBV27 and TRBJ2-7; D is unclear. From germline, CDR1 is MNHEY and CDR2 SMNVEV (reference sequence). V was cut by 5 bases and J by 7 bases, with 21 bases left in between. CDR3 length equals 15 residues.

In DNA form, the CDR3 reads TGCGCCAGCAGCCTGTCCGAGCGAGCGCTAACCTACGAGCAGTACTTC. Translating gives CASSLSERALTYEQYF. The V and J genes are TRBV4-1 and TRBJ2-7, with unresolved D. Germline V lookup: CDR1 MGHRA, CDR2 YSYEKL. The V end lost 4 bases, the J end lost 2 bases, and 18 bases lay between the germline ends. The CDR3 has 16 amino acids.

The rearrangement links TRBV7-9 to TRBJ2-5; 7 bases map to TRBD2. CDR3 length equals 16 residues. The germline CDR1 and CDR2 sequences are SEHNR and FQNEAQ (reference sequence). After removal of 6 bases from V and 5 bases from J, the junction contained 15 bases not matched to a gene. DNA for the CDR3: TGTGCCAGCAGTCCACCGGGACTACCTTCGGGGGAGACCCAGTACTTC. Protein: CASSPPGLPSGETQYF. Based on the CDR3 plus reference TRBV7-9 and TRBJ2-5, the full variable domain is DTGVSQNPRHKITKRGQNVTFRCDPISEHNRLYWYRQTLGQGPEFLTYFQNEAQLEKSRLLSDRFSAERPKGSFSTLEIQRTEQGDSAMYLCASSPPGLPSGETQYFGPGTRLLVL.

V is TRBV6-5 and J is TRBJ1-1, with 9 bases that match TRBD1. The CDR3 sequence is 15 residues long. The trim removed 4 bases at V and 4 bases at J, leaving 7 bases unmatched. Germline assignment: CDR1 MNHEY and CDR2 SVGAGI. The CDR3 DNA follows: TGTGCCAGCAGTTGGACGGACAGGGGCGGCACTGAAGCTTTCTTT. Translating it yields CASSWTDRGGTEAFF.

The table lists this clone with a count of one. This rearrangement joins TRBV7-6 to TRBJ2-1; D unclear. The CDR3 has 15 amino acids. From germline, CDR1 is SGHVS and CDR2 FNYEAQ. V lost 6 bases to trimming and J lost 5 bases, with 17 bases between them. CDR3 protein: CASRQRRKRDNEQFF. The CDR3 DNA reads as TGTGCCAGCAGGCAAAGGCGGAAGAGAGACAATGAGCAGTTCTTC. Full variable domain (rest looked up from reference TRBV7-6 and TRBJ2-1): GAGVSQSPRYKVTKRGQDVALRCDPISGHVSLYWYRQALGQGPEFLTYFNYEAQQDKSGLPNDRFSAERPEGSISTLTIQRTEQRDSAMYRCASRQRRKRDNEQFFGPGTRLTVL.

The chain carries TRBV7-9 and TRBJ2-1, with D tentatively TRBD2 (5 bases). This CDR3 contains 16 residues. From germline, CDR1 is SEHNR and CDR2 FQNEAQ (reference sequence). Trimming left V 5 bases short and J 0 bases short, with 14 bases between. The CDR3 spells CASSPGGWSSYNEQFF. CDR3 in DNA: TGTGCCAGCAGCCCCGGCGGGTGGAGCTCCTACAATGAGCAGTTCTTC.

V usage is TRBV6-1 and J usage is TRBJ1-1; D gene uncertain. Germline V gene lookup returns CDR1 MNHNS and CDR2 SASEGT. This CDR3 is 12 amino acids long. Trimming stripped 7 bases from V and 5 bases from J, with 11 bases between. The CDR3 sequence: CASTLPYTEAFF. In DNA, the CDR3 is TGTGCCAGCACCCTCCCCTATACTGAAGCTTTCTTT.

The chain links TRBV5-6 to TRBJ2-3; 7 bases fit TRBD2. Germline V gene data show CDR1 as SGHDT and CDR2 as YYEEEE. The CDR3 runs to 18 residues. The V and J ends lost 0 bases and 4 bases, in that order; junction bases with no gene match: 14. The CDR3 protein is CASSLAGGYGRRADTQYF. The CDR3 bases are TGTGCCAGCAGCTTGGCAGGTGGGTACGGGAGGAGAGCAGATACGCAGTATTTT.

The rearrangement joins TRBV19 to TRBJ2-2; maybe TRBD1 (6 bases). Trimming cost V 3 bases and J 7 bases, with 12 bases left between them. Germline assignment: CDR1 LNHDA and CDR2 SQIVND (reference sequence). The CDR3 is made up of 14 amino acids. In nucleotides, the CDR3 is TGTGCCAGTAGTATCCAGGGGAGCGGCGGGGAGCTGTTTTTT. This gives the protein CASSIQGSGGELFF. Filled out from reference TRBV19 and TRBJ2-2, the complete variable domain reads DGGITQSPKYLFRKEGQNVTLSCEQNLNHDAMYWYRQDPGQGLRLIYYSQIVNDFQKGDIAEGYSVSREKKESFPLTVTSAQKNPTAFYLCASSIQGSGGELFFGEGSRLTVL.

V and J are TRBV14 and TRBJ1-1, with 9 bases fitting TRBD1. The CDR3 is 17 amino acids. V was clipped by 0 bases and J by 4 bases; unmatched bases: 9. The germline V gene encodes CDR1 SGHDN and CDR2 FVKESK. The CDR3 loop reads CASSQDLLSTGGTEAFF. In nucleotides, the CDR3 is TGTGCCAGCAGCCAAGATCTCCTTTCGACAGGGGGCACTGAAGCTTTCTTT.

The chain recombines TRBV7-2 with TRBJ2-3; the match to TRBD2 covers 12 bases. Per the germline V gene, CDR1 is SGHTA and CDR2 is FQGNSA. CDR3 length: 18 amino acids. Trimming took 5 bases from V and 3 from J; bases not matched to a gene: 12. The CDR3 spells CASSARLAGDLGTDTQYF. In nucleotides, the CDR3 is TGTGCCAGCAGCGCCCGACTAGCGGGAGACTTGGGAACAGATACGCAGTATTTT.

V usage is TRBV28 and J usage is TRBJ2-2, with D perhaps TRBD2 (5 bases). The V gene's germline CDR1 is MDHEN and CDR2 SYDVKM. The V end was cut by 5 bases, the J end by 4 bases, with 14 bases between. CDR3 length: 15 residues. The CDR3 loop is CASSHTRVITGELFF. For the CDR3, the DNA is TGTGCCAGCAGTCATACTAGAGTGATCACCGGGGAGCTGTTTTTT.

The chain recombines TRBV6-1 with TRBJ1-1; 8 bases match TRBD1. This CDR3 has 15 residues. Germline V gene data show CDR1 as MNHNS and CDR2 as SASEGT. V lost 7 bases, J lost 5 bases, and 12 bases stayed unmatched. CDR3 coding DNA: TGTGCCAGCATGGGACAGGCTGAAATCGGGACTGAAGCTTTCTTT. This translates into CASMGQAEIGTEAFF.

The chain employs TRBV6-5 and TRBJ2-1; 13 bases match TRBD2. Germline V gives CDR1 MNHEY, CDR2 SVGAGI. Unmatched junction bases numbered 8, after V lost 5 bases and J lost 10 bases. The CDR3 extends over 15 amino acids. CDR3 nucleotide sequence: TGTGCCAGCAGTCCCGGGACTAGCGGGATGGGGGAGCAGTTCTTC. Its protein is CASSPGTSGMGEQFF.

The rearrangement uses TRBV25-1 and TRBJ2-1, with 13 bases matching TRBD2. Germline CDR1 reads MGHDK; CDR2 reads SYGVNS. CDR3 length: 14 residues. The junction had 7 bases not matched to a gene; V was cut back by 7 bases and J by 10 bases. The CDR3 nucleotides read TGTGCCAGCACCGTCGGACTAGCGGGAGTAGAGCAGTTCTTC. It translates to CASTVGLAGVEQFF. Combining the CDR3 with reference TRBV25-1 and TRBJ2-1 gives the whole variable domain EADIYQTPRYLVIGTGKKITLECSQTMGHDKMYWYQQDPGMELHLIHYSYGVNSTEKGDLSSESTVSRIRTEHFPLTLESARPSHTSQYLCASTVGLAGVEQFFGPGTRLTVL.